What follows are 2 T cell receptor beta chains derived from one specimen sequenced in a study of human T cells and chemical hapten exposure. TCRdb re-called the RACE reads with MiXCR, one entry per CDR3 protein. The sample contains roughly 82,000 distinct CDR3 sequences, approximately 12% of which appear only once. The time point was: patch test 1, 2 weeks after DPC sensitization. As for treatment: therapeutic diphenylcyclopropenone sensitization with weekly scalp DPC. The material sequenced was whole blood, taken in connection with sensitization to the hapten diphenylcyclopropenone (DPC). The receptors come from a woman in her sixties with alopecia areata. Some clones in this sample may be carry-over from other donors' samples.

This clonotype was recorded many times. The CDR3 DNA sequence: TGTGCCAGCAGCCAACCTTGGGGGGGGGAACAAGAGACCCAGTACTTC. This gives the protein CASSQPWGGEQETQYF. This chain joins TRBV6-6 and TRBJ2-5, with 7 bases lining up with TRBD2. The germline gives CDR1 MNHNY, CDR2 SVGAGI (reference sequence). The CDR3 runs 16 residues. The junction had 12 bases not matched to a gene; V was cut back by 6 bases and J by 2 bases.

The chain uses TRBV7-3 and TRBJ2-3; D may be TRBD1 or TRBD2 (5 bases each). The germline CDR1 and CDR2 sequences are SGHTA and FQGTGA. This CDR3 has 20 amino acids. Trimming cost V 2 bases and J 0 bases, with 24 bases left between them. CDR3 residues: CASSLGAGTDYRLSTDTQYF. In DNA form, the CDR3 reads TGTGCCAGCAGCTTAGGCGCCGGGACCGACTACAGATTAAGCACAGATACGCAGTATTTT. Full variable domain (remainder filled in from reference TRBV7-3 and TRBJ2-3): GAGVSQTPSNKVTEKGKYVELRCDPISGHTALYWYRQSLGQGPEFLIYFQGTGAADDSGLPNDRFFAVRPEGSVSTLKIQRTERGDSAVYLCASSLGAGTDYRLSTDTQYFGPGTRLTVL.